Listed here are 6 T cell receptor beta chains from one sample, sequenced in a study of cytomegalovirus exposure and HLA in healthy donors. With 60 Vbeta and 13 Jbeta primers, the PCR was carried out. The assay was immunoSEQ multiplex PCR, and TCRdb's table has in-frame clones only and misses some. This sample has around 160,000 clones, with approximately 78% found just once. Sequencing input: PBMCs. The receptors here all came from a man aged 35-49 years in good health and CMV-seropositive.

As for this clone: Germline and junction disagree at one end, which may indicate a read error. The rearrangement links TRBV7-9 to TRBJ1-4; TRBD1 aligns across 7 bases. Per germline, CDR1 SEHNR and CDR2 FQNEAQ (reference sequence). The CDR3 length is 13 residues. The CDR3 DNA follows: TGTTCCAGCAGCTTTGTACAGGGGGAAAAACTGTTTTTT. The encoded protein is CSSSFVQGEKLFF. Looking up the rest from reference TRBV7-9 and TRBJ1-4 gives the full variable domain: DTGVSQNPRHKITKRGQNVTFRCDPISEHNRLYWYRQTLGQGPEFLTYFQNEAQLEKSRLLSDRFSAERPKGSFSTLEIQRTEQGDSAMYLCSSSFVQGEKLFFGSGTQLSVL.

This chain uses TRBV6-5 with TRBJ2-2; TRBD1 is a possible D gene (6 bases). Trimming shortened V by 0 bases and J by 2 bases, and 10 bases separated the two germline ends. The germline CDR1 and CDR2 sequences are MNHEY and SVGAGI. The CDR3 runs 16 residues. In DNA form, the CDR3 reads TGTGCCAGCAGTTACTCGGGACACATAAACACCGGGGAGCTGTTTTTT. The encoded protein is CASSYSGHINTGELFF.

V is TRBV7-2 and J is TRBJ2-3, with TRBD1 identical over 10 bases. The CDR3 is 18 residues long. Germline V gives CDR1 SGHTA, CDR2 FQGNSA. V was clipped by 2 bases and J by 5 bases; unmatched bases: 13. The CDR3 sequence: CASSLWSRDRGLRDTQYF. The CDR3 nucleotides read TGTGCCAGCAGCTTATGGTCCCGGGACAGGGGATTACGAGATACGCAGTATTTT.

The chain has TRBV28 and TRBJ2-1; D perhaps matches TRBD2 (6 bases). The CDR3 is 15 residues long. CDR1 MDHEN and CDR2 SYDVKM come from the germline V gene. V was clipped by 6 bases and J by 6 bases, with 18 bases between them. CDR3 in amino acids: CASSQTRIFSNEQFF. CDR3 nucleotides: TGTGCCAGCAGCCAGACTAGAATCTTCAGCAATGAGCAGTTCTTC. Combining the CDR3 with reference TRBV28 and TRBJ2-1 gives the whole variable domain DVKVTQSSRYLVKRTGEKVFLECVQDMDHENMFWYRQDPGLGLRLIYFSYDVKMKEKGDIPEGYSVSREKKERFSLILESASTNQTSMYLCASSQTRIFSNEQFFGPGTRLTVL.

V usage is TRBV27 and J usage is TRBJ2-3; D possibly corresponds to TRBD1 (6 bases). V was shortened by 1 base and J by 6 bases, with 14 bases between the two germline ends. Germline V gene lookup returns CDR1 MNHEY and CDR2 SMNVEV (reference sequence). The CDR3 has 15 residues. The CDR3 protein is CASSLFGTGYDTQYF. The DNA of the CDR3 is TGTGCCAGCAGTTTATTTGGTACAGGGTATGATACGCAGTATTTT.

The V and J genes are TRBV19 and TRBJ2-5, with D possibly TRBD1 on 6 matching bases. The CDR3 has 16 amino acids. With 0 bases removed from V and 0 bases from J, the gap between germline ends came to 11 bases. The germline V gene has CDR1 LNHDA and CDR2 SQIVND (reference sequence). CDR3 nucleotide sequence: TGTGCCAGTAGTATAGACACAGGGAGAGACCAAGAGACCCAGTACTTC. Translation gives CASSIDTGRDQETQYF.